The 23 T cell receptor beta chains in this list originate from one sample, sequenced in a study of OX40 agonist ivuxolimab in advanced cancers. Profiling relied on immunoSEQ multiplex PCR, and the TCRdb table lists in-frame clones only, not all of them. This sample has more than 55,000 clones; more than 85% occur once, and the top ten carry about 3.9%. The sequences come from CD4+ or CD8+ T cells sorted from blood, collected in a trial of the OX40 agonist ivuxolimab. Every receptor here comes from an adult with an advanced solid tumor such as melanoma, head and neck, liver or kidney cancer.

This chain uses TRBV6-5 with TRBJ1-1; the D gene is possibly TRBD1 (6 bases). The germline CDR1 and CDR2 sequences are MNHEY and SVGAGI. Trimming stripped 6 bases from V and 3 bases from J, with 17 bases between. This CDR3 comprises 15 residues. The CDR3 spells CASRQLGGFDTEAFF. CDR3 coding DNA: TGTGCCAGCAGACAGCTCGGGGGCTTTGACACTGAAGCTTTCTTT.

This clone was counted only a few times. The chain recombines TRBV18 with TRBJ1-1; D is uncertain. The CDR3 consists of 13 residues. CDR1 and CDR2 (germline): KGHSH, LQKENI. Trimming cost V 5 bases and J 4 bases, with 11 bases left between them. DNA for the CDR3: TGTGCCAGCTCAGCAGGAGTACCCACTGAAGCTTTCTTT. This gives the protein CASSAGVPTEAFF.

The chain joins TRBV5-6 to TRBJ1-4; D unclear. V was shortened by 1 base and J by 7 bases, with 8 bases between the two germline ends. Looked up from germline, CDR1 is SGHDT and CDR2 is YYEEEE. This CDR3 region has 13 residues. This CDR3 reads CASSLWGGEKLFF. The CDR3 bases are TGTGCCAGCAGCTTGTGGGGTGGTGAAAAACTGTTTTTT.

This clone was counted between two and nine times. The chain carries TRBV7-2 and TRBJ1-1; D ambiguous. The CDR3 runs to 13 residues. CDR1 SGHTA and CDR2 FQGNSA come from the germline V gene. V gave up 2 bases and J gave up 1 base, with 5 bases separating them. Written as DNA, the CDR3 is TGTGCCAGCAGCTTACAGGAGAACACTGAAGCTTTCTTT. Encoded protein: CASSLQENTEAFF. Supplemented by reference TRBV7-2 and TRBJ1-1, the full variable domain reads GAGVSQSPSNKVTEKGKDVELRCDPISGHTALYWYRQSLGQGLEFLIYFQGNSAPDKSGLPSDRFSAERTGGSVSTLTIQRTQQEDSAVYLCASSLQENTEAFFGQGTRLTVV.

The chain links TRBV7-9 to TRBJ1-2; 10 nucleotides match TRBD1. V lost 5 bases and J lost 4; bases outside the gene matches: 7. The CDR3 is 15 amino acids. CDR1 and CDR2 (germline): SEHNR, FQNEAQ (reference sequence). In nucleotides, the CDR3 is TGTGCCAGCAGCGAGGACAGGGGGGACCTCTATGGCTACACCTTC. Protein product: CASSEDRGDLYGYTF.

J is TRBJ1-2 and V is TRBV6-5; a possible D gene is TRBD1 (6 bases). Germline CDR1 is MNHEY and CDR2 is SVGAGI. The CDR3 has 14 amino acids. The V end lost 5 bases, the J end lost 1 base, and 11 bases lay between the germline ends. CDR3 sequence reads: CASSPQGYNYGYTF. The CDR3 DNA reads TGTGCCAGCAGTCCACAGGGCTATAACTATGGCTACACCTTC.

The chain joins TRBV5-4 to TRBJ1-5; D is possibly TRBD1 (5 bases). The ends were cut back, 4 bases at V and 6 bases at J, with 8 bases in the middle. Germline CDR1 SGHNT, CDR2 YYREEE (reference sequence). The CDR3 runs 12 residues. CDR3 amino acids: CASSSGGQPQHF. CDR3 sequence (DNA): TGTGCCAGCAGCAGTGGGGGTCAGCCCCAGCATTTT.

The chain uses TRBV7-9 and TRBJ1-1; D is undetermined. The CDR3 length is 14 residues. Trimming removed 5 bases at V and 4 bases at J, with 14 bases between. Germline V gene sequence: CDR1 SEHNR, CDR2 FQNEAQ (reference sequence). DNA for the CDR3: TGTGCCAGCAGCCAGATGGTTGAGGGCACTGAAGCTTTCTTT. This sequence encodes CASSQMVEGTEAFF.

This chain links TRBV10-3 with TRBJ1-1, with D hard to call. In germline, CDR1 is ENHRY, CDR2 SYGVKD. This CDR3 is 14 amino acids long. Trimming left V 3 bases short and J 3 bases short, with 11 bases between. This CDR3 reads CAISDVFVHTEAFF. CDR3 DNA sequence: TGTGCCATCAGTGACGTCTTCGTCCACACTGAAGCTTTCTTT.

This chain links TRBV7-6 with TRBJ1-6; TRBD1 might be the D (5 bases). Germline CDR1 SGHVS, CDR2 FNYEAQ. The CDR3 runs 14 residues. V dropped 3 bases and J dropped 8 bases, with 11 bases sitting between them. The CDR3 DNA reads as TGTGCCAGCAGCTTGGGCAGGGAGGATTCACCCCTCCACTTT. The encoded protein is CASSLGREDSPLHF.

V and J are TRBV27 and TRBJ1-5; unclear D gene. Deletions cut 5 bases from V and 1 base from J, with 12 bases between. CDR1 is MNHEY and CDR2 is SMNVEV in the germline V gene (reference sequence). The CDR3 extends over 15 amino acids. This chain's CDR3 is CASSTRPWSNQPQHF. The CDR3 region has the DNA TGTGCCAGCAGTACTCGACCGTGGAGCAATCAGCCCCAGCATTTT.

The chain recombines TRBV11-3 with TRBJ1-6; 8 bases are shared with TRBD1. V shed 5 bases, J shed 8 bases, and the junction held 11 bases outside the gene matches. CDR1 is SGHNT and CDR2 is YENEEA in the germline V gene. The CDR3 length is 16 residues. In DNA form, the CDR3 reads TGTGCCAGCAGCAAAAACGGACAGGGTGGATATTCACCCCTCCACTTT. This translates into CASSKNGQGGYSPLHF.

The chain is built from TRBV4-3 and TRBJ1-4; no firm D call. V was cut by 1 base and J by 8 bases, with 14 bases left in between. CDR1 and CDR2 (germline): LGHNA, YSLEER. This CDR3 contains 15 residues. The CDR3 nucleotides read TGCGCCAGCAGCCAAGGTCCGATGGGGTCGGAAAAACTGTTTTTT. As protein: CASSQGPMGSEKLFF.

The chain has TRBV7-3 and TRBJ2-2; tentative D call: TRBD1 (6 bases). V lost 4 bases and J 7 bases, leaving 16 bases between the germline ends. This CDR3 region has 15 residues. Germline V gene sequence: CDR1 SGHTA, CDR2 FQGTGA. The CDR3 DNA reads as TGTGCCAGCAGCTCACGTAGGGGGTCGGGCGGGGAGCTGTTTTTT. This codes for CASSSRRGSGGELFF.

This clone occurred a few times. The V gene is TRBV7-2, the J gene TRBJ1-2; D is uncertain. The V gene's germline CDR1 is SGHTA and CDR2 FQGNSA. The V end lost 0 bases, the J end lost 2 bases, and 7 bases lay between the germline ends. The CDR3 runs 14 residues. In DNA, the CDR3 is TGTGCCAGCAGCTTAGCGTTGACAAACTATGGCTACACCTTC. Amino acid sequence: CASSLALTNYGYTF.

The CDR3 loop reads CASSVGREWNEKLFF. In DNA, the CDR3 is TGTGCCAGCAGCGTAGGCAGGGAGTGGAATGAAAAACTGTTTTTT. This sequence joins TRBV9 and TRBJ1-4, with D possibly matching TRBD1 (5 bases). With 0 bases removed from V and 5 bases from J, the gap between germline ends came to 11 bases. The CDR3 has 15 residues. The germline CDR1 and CDR2 sequences are SGDLS and YYNGEE.

The chain couples TRBV19 to TRBJ1-2, with D maybe TRBD1 (5 bases). V lost 4 bases, J lost 4 bases, and 10 bases lay in between. Germline V gene lookup returns CDR1 LNHDA and CDR2 SQIVND (reference sequence). The length of the CDR3 is 13 residues. The CDR3 is CASSSEGSYGYTF. In DNA, the CDR3 is TGTGCCAGTAGTAGTGAGGGGTCCTATGGCTACACCTTC.

The J gene is TRBJ1-5, the V gene TRBV5-1, with 10 bases matching TRBD1. CDR1 and CDR2 (germline): SGHRS, YFSETQ. V lost 4 bases and J lost 5; bases outside the gene matches: 6. This CDR3 region has 15 residues. CDR3 coding DNA: TGCGCCAGCAGCCGATCCGGGACAGGGGATCAGCCCCAGCATTTT. It specifies CASSRSGTGDQPQHF. Full variable domain (missing parts from reference TRBV5-1 and TRBJ1-5): KAGVTQTPRYLIKTRGQQVTLSCSPISGHRSVSWYQQTPGQGLQFLFEYFSETQRNKGNFPGRFSGRQFSNSRSEMNVSTLELGDSALYLCASSRSGTGDQPQHFGDGTRLSIL.

The chain joins TRBV4-2 to TRBJ1-4; 11 bases are shared with TRBD1. Germline CDR1 and CDR2: LGHNA and YNFKEQ. The junction had 3 bases not matched to a gene; V was cut back by 0 bases and J by 6 bases. The CDR3 is made up of 16 amino acids. In nucleotides, the CDR3 is TGTGCCAGCAGCCAAGATAGGACAGGGGGCGATGAAAAACTGTTTTTT. Its translation: CASSQDRTGGDEKLFF.

V and J are TRBV29-1 and TRBJ1-1; TRBD1 is a possible D gene (5 bases). The CDR3 runs 13 residues. Germline CDR1 reads SQVTM; CDR2 reads ANQGSEA. V was clipped by 4 bases and J by 4 bases, with 13 bases between them. This CDR3 is CSVAGQWSTEAFF. CDR3 in DNA: TGCAGCGTTGCAGGGCAGTGGAGCACTGAAGCTTTCTTT.

V usage is TRBV5-1 and J usage is TRBJ1-5, with 8 bases aligning to TRBD1. CDR3 length: 14 amino acids. J gave up 6 bases and V 4 bases, and 6 bases lay outside the gene matches. The V gene's germline CDR1 is SGHRS and CDR2 YFSETQ. This CDR3 reads CASSPGQGGQPQHF. The CDR3 DNA follows: TGCGCCAGCAGCCCTGGACAGGGAGGTCAGCCCCAGCATTTT.

The V call is TRBV7-2, the J call TRBJ2-3; D tentatively fits TRBD1 or TRBD2 (6 bases each). From germline, CDR1 is SGHTA and CDR2 FQGNSA. Trimming shortened V by 1 base and J by 0 bases, and 14 bases separated the two germline ends. This CDR3 has 17 residues. CDR3: CASSLGSGGPSTDTQYF. CDR3 DNA: TGTGCCAGCAGCTTAGGCTCTGGGGGGCCTAGCACAGATACGCAGTATTTT.

This chain connects TRBV11-2 to TRBJ1-2, with 7 nucleotides matching TRBD1. The CDR3 contains 14 residues. Trimming removed 2 bases from V and 8 bases from J; junction bases left unmatched: 8. Germline CDR1 SGHAT, CDR2 FQNNGV. CDR3 in amino acids: CASSLSQGTRGYTF. The CDR3 DNA is TGTGCCAGCAGCTTATCACAGGGGACGAGAGGCTACACCTTC.